This T cell receptor (beta chain) appears in the sequencing data of a study of blood T cell repertoires in COVID-19 (dated by TCRdb to between 2020 and 2021). About the study as a whole: Samples covering the acute and convalescent phases of COVID-19 were provided by collaborators in the United States, Italy and Spain. The repertoires were released in a freely available public database meant as a resource for research on the immune response to SARS-CoV-2. Subjects who had been exposed to COVID-19, were actively infected with it, or had recovered from it provided the deeply sampled blood TCRbeta repertoires that made up the dataset. Where available, HLA class I and class II types were taken from metadata supplied by the sample provider and were not determined by assay-based typing. Samples were obtained from the ongoing ImmuneRACE study (first 160 participants) and from 1,254 subjects provided by 6 global collaborators. The prospective study material was composed of cDNA or gDNA derived from T cells, B-cell-depleted T cells, or PBMCs. The sample metadata nearly always contained a de-identified subject ID, COVID-19 status, age in years and sex.

This clone occurred once. It lacks a known antigen. Per-nucleotide qualities are absent, and no much larger clonotype sits a single base away. TCRbeta CDR3 regions were amplified from genomic DNA using the immunoSEQ Assay, a bias-controlled multiplex PCR. As for how the authors treated the data: The number of nucleated cells in each sample was estimated from the amplification of reference gene primers within the assay. To quantify the absolute abundance of each unique TCRbeta CDR3 rearrangement, sequence reads were collapsed and filtered. For each sample, productive Simpson clonality was calculated as the square root of Simpson's diversity index over productive rearrangements. What TCRdb holds here is the immuneACCESS table cut down to in-frame rearrangements. Part of the clones is not present; checked against another copy, under half of the missing clones reflect an unresolved V gene, and the others are unexplained. The D gene and trimming were derived from the DNA, and the V and J assignments and clone size from that table. Across this sample there are a few hundred thousand clones, with roughly 80% seen only once. The ten biggest clones cover about 7% of the sample.

What the research found in general, with its limitations: Clinical and demographic metadata were provided uncurated, with the amount varying by source and participant.

The collaborating institutions used their own protocols to collect whole blood in K2EDTA tubes. Collaborator samples were shipped for TCRbeta analysis as frozen whole blood, isolated PBMCs, or DNA extracted from either sample type. Measured from the cysteine to the phenylalanine, the CDR3 is 14 residues long. Just CDR3 DNA is preserved here, 42 bases in frame from base 1. CDR1 SGHRS and CDR2 YFSETQ are derived from the germline V gene. V sheds 3 bases and J sheds 4 bases, leaving 14 bases between their ends. What was sequenced was peripheral blood. The rearranged segments are TRBV5-1 and TRBJ2-7; tentative D gene TRBD1, with 5 bases matching. The TCR originated in a woman in her seventies with acute or convalescent COVID-19. The CDR3 region reads CASSSVPGKYEQYF. The sequence in DNA is TGCGCCAGCAGCTCAGTTCCAGGGAAGTACGAGCAGTACTTC.